What follows is one T cell receptor (beta chain) and its context. Its matching antigen is unknown. This entry comes from a study of shared clonotypes between healthy human individuals. Broader study findings: Lower generation probabilities were found for non-shared clonotypes than for those shared by all four donors.

Healthy HIV-negative adults without recent acute infections or vaccinations served as donors. Method: immunoSEQ multiplex PCR; TCRdb's copy keeps in-frame clones and lacks some. The sample holds approximately 2.3 million clones, 85% to 95% seen once. The V segment lost 8 bases and the J segment 0 bases; nucleotides outside the gene matches: 4. The CDR3 contains 14 residues. Germline assignment: CDR1 MDHEN and CDR2 SYDVKM. V is TRBV28 and J is TRBJ2-7, with TRBD1 identical over 10 bases. The sample consisted of naive CD4+ T cells from PBMCs. Subset meaning: CD45RA+ positively selected. This sequence was found in a man aged 18 to 29 in good health. Some clones in this sample may be carry-over from other donors' samples. The DNA of the CDR3 is TGTGCCAGCTCAGGACAGGGGGTCTCCTACGAGCAGTACTTC. Amino acids: CASSGQGVSYEQYF.